The rows below give T cell receptor beta chains drawn from one sample of a study of CD8 T cells in Susac syndrome. In TCRdb, the immunoSEQ multiplex PCR reads were re-called with MiXCR into one record per CDR3 protein. The profile shows some 200,000 distinct CDR3 sequences, around 95% of them singletons. Sequencing was done on a sample of CD4+ T cells from PBMCs. These receptors came from a human donor with multiple sclerosis. Both conserved end residues are part of each CDR3. A D gene is named only where the DNA matches it firmly. Clone size is shown for a subset of rows, as once, few, many or a class of expanded clone.

TRBJ2-1	TRBD1	.	TRBV29-1	CSVVGQGANEQFF	TGCAGCGTTGTGGGACAGGGGGCGAATGAGCAGTTCTTC
TRBJ2-1	.	.	TRBV10-3	CAISDNRLGEQFF	TGTGCCATCAGTGATAACCGACTAGGTGAGCAGTTCTTC
TRBJ2-7	.	.	TRBV3-1	CASSQGAGATYEQYF	TGTGCCAGCAGCCAAGGGGCAGGGGCCACCTACGAGCAGTACTTC
TRBJ2-7	TRBD2	.	TRBV28	CASSFRGLAPYEQYF	TGTGCCAGCAGTTTTAGAGGACTAGCTCCATACGAGCAGTACTTC
TRBJ1-1	TRBD1	.	TRBV2	CASTLTGQGNTEAFF	TGTGCCAGCACCCTAACTGGACAGGGGAACACTGAAGCTTTCTTT
TRBJ1-2	.	.	TRBV27	CASSGRGGYGYTF	TGTGCCAGCAGTGGCAGGGGCGGCTATGGCTACACCTTC
TRBJ1-2	.	.	TRBV3-1	CASSQVAGNYGYTF	TGTGCCAGCAGCCAAGTCGCAGGGAACTATGGCTACACCTTC
TRBJ1-1	.	.	TRBV20-1	CSASRDTEAFF	TGCAGTGCTAGCCGAGATACTGAAGCTTTCTTT
TRBJ1-1	.	.	TRBV2	CASREGFGEAFF	TGTGCCAGCAGGGAAGGGTTTGGGGAAGCTTTCTTT
TRBJ2-5	.	.	TRBV29-1	CSVGGVETQYF	TGCAGCGTTGGAGGGGTCGAGACCCAGTACTTC
TRBJ2-1	TRBD2	.	TRBV3-1	CASSQDKSKLAGGVNEQFF	TGTGCCAGCAGCCAAGATAAGAGTAAGCTAGCGGGGGGGGTGAATGAGCAGTTCTTC
TRBJ1-2	.	.	TRBV20-1	CSAAKAEGYTF	TGCAGTGCTGCCAAGGCGGAGGGCTACACCTTC
TRBJ2-7	.	.	TRBV20-1	CSASQRYEQYF	TGCAGTGCTAGCCAGCGCTACGAGCAGTACTTC
TRBJ1-2	.	.	TRBV7-9	CASSFGQTYGYTF	TGTGCCAGCAGCTTTGGACAGACCTATGGCTACACCTTC
TRBJ2-3	TRBD1	.	TRBV20-1	CSARGDRDTQYF	TGCAGTGCTAGAGGGGACAGAGATACGCAGTATTTT
TRBJ2-1	TRBD2	.	TRBV29-1	CSVRRGLAGGRYNEQFF	TGCAGCGTCAGACGAGGACTAGCGGGAGGGAGGTACAATGAGCAGTTCTTC
TRBJ2-1	TRBD2	once	TRBV28	CASSLLAGGAFAQFF	TGTGCCAGCAGCTTACTAGCGGGAGGGGCTTTCGCGCAGTTCTTC
TRBJ2-7	.	.	TRBV9	CASSVGVSGSYEQYF	TGTGCCAGCAGCGTAGGGGTTAGCGGATCGTACGAGCAGTACTTC
TRBJ2-1	.	.	TRBV20-1	CSARKGGSYNEQFF	TGCAGTGCTAGAAAAGGGGGGTCCTACAATGAGCAGTTCTTC
TRBJ2-7	TRBD2	.	TRBV29-1	CSVTGGVNYEQYF	TGCAGCGTCACGGGGGGGGTAAACTACGAGCAGTACTTC
TRBJ2-3	.	.	TRBV6-1	CATRQNSDTQYF	TGTGCCACCAGACAAAACTCAGATACGCAGTATTTT
TRBJ2-2	TRBD1	.	TRBV27	CASGGQDNTGELFF	TGTGCCAGCGGGGGACAGGACAACACCGGGGAGCTGTTTTTT
TRBJ2-2	.	.	TRBV4-2	CASSQAATREPGELFF	TGTGCCAGCAGCCAAGCCGCGACTAGGGAGCCCGGGGAGCTGTTTTTT
TRBJ2-1	.	.	TRBV10-3	CAISDLGEQFF	TGTGCCATCAGTGACCTCGGTGAGCAGTTCTTC
TRBJ2-5	.	.	TRBV2	CATQRASTEQETQYF	TGTGCCACCCAGAGGGCTAGCACAGAGCAAGAGACCCAGTACTTC